The clone carrying this T cell receptor beta chain was detected many times. Its antigen is not known. A universal primer site and UMIs were added as TCR cDNA was made by 5'RACE template switching. TCRdb processed the 5' RACE reads anew with MiXCR; each CDR3 protein has one entry. There are approximately 160,000 distinct CDR3 sequences in the sample; about 6% occur only once, and 2.9% lies in the top ten. The entry originates in a study of T cells after yellow fever vaccination. Study conclusions and caveats: Clonotypes appearing in both CD4 and CD8 compartments existed, and their share was small. There was a possibility that FACS-sorted repertoires contained abundant clonotypes contaminating from the bulk population.

Germline CDR1 and CDR2: SGHVS and FQNEAQ. V lost 5 bases and J 2 bases, leaving 12 bases between the germline ends. CDR3 length: 14 amino acids. The sample in question was CD4+ T cells sorted from PBMCs, obtained on the day of the first yellow fever vaccination. The chain carries TRBV7-8 and TRBJ1-1; D is unresolved. The TCR sequence derives from a man between 18 and 29 years old who received the YFV17D yellow fever vaccine. The CDR3: CASSPRTINTEAFF. The CDR3 bases are TGTGCCAGCAGCCCGCGGACTATAAACACTGAAGCTTTCTTT.